The subject of this entry is one T cell receptor beta chain. The entry originates in a study of T cells in Graves' hyperthyroidism and ophthalmopathy. The CDR3 runs to 14 residues. The V gene end was trimmed by 5 bases and the J gene end by 3 bases; junction bases not matched to a gene: 2. CDR1 and CDR2 (germline): LNHDA, SQIVND (reference sequence). Uncontrolled infection, other autoimmune disease, pregnancy or lactation led to exclusion. Predating any ophthalmopathy symptoms, the blood sample was taken at first hyperthyroidism diagnosis. TCR beta CDR3 sequences were amplified from RNA transcripts. Using the HTBI primer set, a first-round RT-PCR was run on the TCR CDR3. TCRdb reanalysed the multiplex PCR reads using MiXCR and keeps one entry per CDR3 protein. The sample lists under 300,000 distinct CDR3 sequences; around 15% were seen once.

The clonotype originates from a woman in her fifties or sixties with Graves' hyperthyroidism that later progressed to Graves' ophthalmopathy. The material sequenced was blood. The genes are TRBV19 and TRBJ2-4; 9 bases fit TRBD2. This chain's CDR3 is CASSLTSGKNIQYF. DNA of the CDR3: TGTGCCAGTAGTCTGACTAGCGGCAAAAACATTCAGTACTTC.